Listed below are T cell receptor beta chains from one sample, sequenced in a study of blood T cells in healthy people across ages. TCRdb passed the 5' RACE reads through MiXCR, listing each CDR3 protein once. Counted here are 650,000 to 800,000 distinct CDR3 sequences, more than 40% occurring once; the ten biggest clones make up under 20%. The sample comprised blood. The receptors were gathered from a man between 60 and 75 years old in good health. Both conserved end residues are part of each CDR3. The order of the fields is D gene, V gene, J gene, clone size, CDR3 DNA, CDR3 protein. D genes are given only for firm matches. Where a row states a size, it is once, few, many or the class of an expanded clone; other rows omit it.

NA,TRBV28,TRBJ1-4,NA,TGTGCCAGCAGCGAACGGGATGAAAAACTGTTTTTT,CASSERDEKLFF
NA,TRBV7-9,TRBJ2-5,NA,TGTGCCAGCAGCGCCTGGACTGGCCAAGAGACCCAGTACTTC,CASSAWTGQETQYF
TRBD1,TRBV20-1,TRBJ1-2,once,TGCAGTGCTAGAGAACAGGGGGCCTATGGCTACACCTTC,CSAREQGAYGYTF
NA,TRBV7-9,TRBJ2-5,many,TGTGCCAGCCGGGGATACCAAGAGACCCAGTACTTC,CASRGYQETQYF
NA,TRBV12-3/TRBV12-4,TRBJ1-5,once,TGTGCCAGCAGGGTTGGGGGGCTGGATCAGCCCCAGCATTTT,CASRVGGLDQPQHF
TRBD1,TRBV25-1,TRBJ2-7,few,TGTGCCAGCAGTAGGTTAGGACAGGGGTCCTACGAGCAGTACTTC,CASSRLGQGSYEQYF
TRBD1,TRBV11-2,TRBJ2-4,few,TGTGCCAGCAGCCCGAGGACAGGGTGGGAGCAGTACTTC,CASSPRTGWEQYF
TRBD1,TRBV7-2,TRBJ2-5,many,TGTGCCAGCAGCCGATCGCCTCACTCCGGGACAGGGGAAGAGACCCAGTACTTC,CASSRSPHSGTGEETQYF
NA,TRBV20-1,TRBJ2-1,NA,TGCAGTGCTAGGGGACGGAATCTTTACAATGAGCAGTTCTTC,CSARGRNLYNEQFF
NA,TRBV11-2,TRBJ2-1,many,TGTGCCAGCAGCTTGGGGCAAATCAATGAGCAGTTCTTC,CASSLGQINEQFF
NA,TRBV28,TRBJ2-7,few,TGTGCCAGCAGCCGAGGAGGGATCTACGAGCAGTACTTC,CASSRGGIYEQYF
NA,TRBV10-3,TRBJ2-5,many,TGTGCCATCAGTCCACTAGGTTCGGCTAGCAACCAAGAGACCCAGTACTTC,CAISPLGSASNQETQYF
NA,TRBV3-1,TRBJ2-2,NA,TGTGCCAGCAGCCCCGACTCCGCGAACACCGGGGAGCTGTTTTTT,CASSPDSANTGELFF
TRBD1,TRBV7-9,TRBJ1-1,many,TGTGCCAGCAGCTTATCGACAGGGGCCACTGAAGCTTTCTTT,CASSLSTGATEAFF
TRBD2,TRBV9,TRBJ2-3,NA,TGTGCCAGCAGCGTCATGCTAGCGGGGTCGAATACGCAGTATTTT,CASSVMLAGSNTQYF
NA,TRBV4-3,TRBJ1-4,NA,TGCGCCAGCAGCCAAGATCGAGACATTTTTGAAAAACTGTTTTTT,CASSQDRDIFEKLFF
NA,TRBV29-1,TRBJ2-1,NA,TGCAGCGGGGGTGAGGGCGGGGCGGAGTTCTTC,CSGGEGGAEFF
TRBD1,TRBV7-7,TRBJ2-2,NA,TGTGCTAGCAGCGTGGACAGGGGTAGTTCCGGGGAGCTGTTTTTT,CASSVDRGSSGELFF
TRBD2,TRBV5-1,TRBJ2-2,few,TGCGCCAGCAGCTTGGTTAGCGGGGGGCGATCTGAGGACACCGGGGAGCTGTTTTTT,CASSLVSGGRSEDTGELFF
TRBD1,TRBV7-9,TRBJ1-2,NA,TGTGCCAGCAGCTGGACAGGGACGGGAGGCTACACCTTC,CASSWTGTGGYTF
TRBD1,TRBV6-5,TRBJ1-2,NA,TGTGCCAGCAGGGGGACAGGGGGTCGATATGGCTACACCTTC,CASRGTGGRYGYTF
NA,TRBV20-1,TRBJ1-4,many,TGCAGTGCTAGAAGGGAGGATGAAAAACTGTTTTTT,CSARREDEKLFF
NA,TRBV7-2,TRBJ2-5,NA,TGTGCCAGCAGCCACCCGGCCGGGGTTGGGACCCAGTACTTC,CASSHPAGVGTQYF
NA,TRBV5-6,TRBJ2-6,NA,TGTGCCAGCAGCTTGGTCCCGGGTGGGGCCAACGTCCTGACTTTC,CASSLVPGGANVLTF
NA,TRBV5-1,TRBJ2-4,NA,TGCGCCAGTGGCCAGGGCCACGCAACCCCAAACATTCAGTACTTC,CASGQGHATPNIQYF
NA,TRBV3-1,TRBJ2-6,few,TGTGCCAGCAGCTCCGCCAGTACAGAACTGGGGGCCAACGTCCTGACTTTC,CASSSASTELGANVLTF
NA,TRBV25-1,TRBJ2-7,NA,TGTGCCAGCAGTGAATCTACTGGACGTTACTCCTACGAGCAGTACTTC,CASSESTGRYSYEQYF
NA,TRBV7-2,TRBJ2-1,NA,TGTGCCAGCAGCGTAGATCCGGGGGGCGGTCTCAATGAGCAGTTCTTC,CASSVDPGGGLNEQFF
NA,TRBV11-3,TRBJ2-1,NA,TGTGCCAGCAGCTTACCGGGGCAGGGAGCACATGAGCAGTTCTTC,CASSLPGQGAHEQFF
NA,TRBV5-1,TRBJ2-7,NA,TGCGCCAGCAGCTTGGATTTGGGAGGCAAAGGAAGCTACGAGCAGTACTTC,CASSLDLGGKGSYEQYF
NA,TRBV4-3,TRBJ1-4,NA,TGCGCCAGCAGCCAAGATCTTGGGGAAAAACTGTTTTTT,CASSQDLGEKLFF
TRBD2,TRBV6-5,TRBJ2-5,NA,TGTGCCAGCAGTCTCGAGCGGGGGGCGAACAATGAGCAGTACTTC,CASSLERGANNEQYF
TRBD1,TRBV5-6,TRBJ1-2,NA,TGTGCCAGCAGCATACCGGGACAGGGGTTATATGGCTACACCTTC,CASSIPGQGLYGYTF
NA,TRBV28,TRBJ2-7,NA,TGTGCCAGCAGAATACACCTCACGGGGGAGCAGTACTTC,CASRIHLTGEQYF
TRBD1,TRBV12-5,TRBJ2-3,NA,TGTGCTAGTGGTTTGGCGCGAGACGACAGGGTGCGCCGCACAGATACGCAGTATTTT,CASGLARDDRVRRTDTQYF
NA,TRBV2,TRBJ2-5,once,TGTGCCAGCAGTGACGCTAAGCGACGGGGAGAGACCCAGTACTTC,CASSDAKRRGETQYF
NA,TRBV7-2,TRBJ1-2,few,TGTGCCAGCAGCTTAGATTCCGGCCATGCTAACTATGGCTACACCTTC,CASSLDSGHANYGYTF
NA,TRBV7-2,TRBJ2-7,few,TGTGCCAGCAGCTTAGAGGCGAGTAGCTACTTCGAGCAGTACTTC,CASSLEASSYFEQYF
NA,TRBV27,TRBJ1-2,NA,TGTGCCAGCAGCTACCGGGGGAGGGGGTTTTATGGCTACACCTTC,CASSYRGRGFYGYTF
TRBD2,TRBV4-3,TRBJ2-3,NA,TGCGCCAGCAGCCAAGATTCGCCTAGCGGGGGCACAGATACGCAGTATTTT,CASSQDSPSGGTDTQYF
NA,TRBV7-2,TRBJ2-1,NA,TGTGCCAGCAGCGACTACCATGGTTTCCGTCCGTTCTTC,CASSDYHGFRPFF
NA,TRBV30,TRBJ2-7,NA,TGTGCCTGGAGTCGAGAAGGTGTCTTTCCGGGCGAGCAGTACTTC,CAWSREGVFPGEQYF
NA,TRBV7-9,TRBJ1-6,NA,TGTGCCAGCAGCGGTCTGGACTCTGGGAATTCACCCCTCCACTTT,CASSGLDSGNSPLHF
NA,TRBV25-1,TRBJ1-1,NA,TGTGCCAGCAGTGAGTCAACACGCGGGGTAGCTTTCTTT,CASSESTRGVAFF
TRBD1,TRBV12-3/TRBV12-4,TRBJ2-7,many,TGTGCCAGCAGTCAACGAAGCGGGACAGGGAGCACCTACGAGCAGTACTTC,CASSQRSGTGSTYEQYF